This TCR beta chain was recovered during a study of T-cell reconstitution after alpha-beta-depleted transplantation in children. Library preparation (for TCRbeta) was performed with unique molecular identifiers. A single record per CDR3 protein comes from TCRdb applying MiXCR to the PCR reads. The sample contains approximately 350,000 distinct CDR3 sequences, 10% of which appear only once. Per germline, CDR1 DFQATT and CDR2 SNEGSKA (reference sequence). V shed 6 bases, J shed 1 base, and the junction held 5 bases outside the gene matches. This CDR3 contains 14 residues. The receptor's source is a human donor who donated a stem cell graft to a child with acute lymphoblastic leukemia. Material: PBMCs from the stem cell graft donor, obtained from the stem cell graft. The chain has TRBV20-1 and TRBJ2-3; 9 positions match TRBD2. The CDR3 region is CSANSGSGTDTQYF. The CDR3 DNA follows: TGCAGTGCCAATAGCGGGAGCGGCACAGATACGCAGTATTTT.